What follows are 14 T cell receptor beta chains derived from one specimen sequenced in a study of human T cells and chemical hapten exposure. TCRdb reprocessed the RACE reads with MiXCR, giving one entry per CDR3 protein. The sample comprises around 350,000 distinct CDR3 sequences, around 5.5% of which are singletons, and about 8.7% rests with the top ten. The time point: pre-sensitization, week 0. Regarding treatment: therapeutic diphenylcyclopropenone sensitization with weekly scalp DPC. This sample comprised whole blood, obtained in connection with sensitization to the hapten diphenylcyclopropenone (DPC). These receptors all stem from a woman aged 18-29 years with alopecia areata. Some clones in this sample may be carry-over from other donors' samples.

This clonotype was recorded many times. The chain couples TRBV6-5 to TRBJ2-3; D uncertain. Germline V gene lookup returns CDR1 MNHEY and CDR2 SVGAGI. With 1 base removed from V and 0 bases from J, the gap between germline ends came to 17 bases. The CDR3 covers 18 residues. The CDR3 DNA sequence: TGTGCCAGCAGTTACTTTCCCCTTCACCTATCTAGCACAGATACGCAGTATTTT. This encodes CASSYFPLHLSSTDTQYF.

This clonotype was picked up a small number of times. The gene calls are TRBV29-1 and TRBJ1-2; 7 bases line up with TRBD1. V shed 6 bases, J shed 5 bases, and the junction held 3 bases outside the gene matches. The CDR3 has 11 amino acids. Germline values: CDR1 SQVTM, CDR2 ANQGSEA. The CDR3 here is CSVDRNYGYTF. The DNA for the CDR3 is TGCAGCGTGGACAGGAATTATGGCTACACCTTC.

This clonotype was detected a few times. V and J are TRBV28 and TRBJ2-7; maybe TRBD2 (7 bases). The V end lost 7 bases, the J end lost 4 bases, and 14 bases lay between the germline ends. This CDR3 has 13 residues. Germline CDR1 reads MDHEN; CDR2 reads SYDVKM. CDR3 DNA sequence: TGTGCCAGCAATCGGGGGGCAGGGTACGAGCAGTACTTC. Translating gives CASNRGAGYEQYF.

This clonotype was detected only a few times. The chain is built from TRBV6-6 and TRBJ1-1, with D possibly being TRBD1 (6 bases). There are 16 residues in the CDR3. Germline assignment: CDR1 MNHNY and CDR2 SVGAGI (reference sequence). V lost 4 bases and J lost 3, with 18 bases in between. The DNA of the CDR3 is TGTGCCAGCAGTTCTGGTGGGGGGCAGGGTTACACTGAAGCTTTCTTT. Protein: CASSSGGGQGYTEAFF.

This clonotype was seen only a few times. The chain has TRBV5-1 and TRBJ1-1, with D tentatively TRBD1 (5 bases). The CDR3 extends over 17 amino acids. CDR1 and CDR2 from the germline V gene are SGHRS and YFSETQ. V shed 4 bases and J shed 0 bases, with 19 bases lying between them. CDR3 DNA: TGCGCCAGCAGCCCCCTCGCCGGGCCGGGGGTGAACACTGAAGCTTTCTTT. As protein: CASSPLAGPGVNTEAFF.

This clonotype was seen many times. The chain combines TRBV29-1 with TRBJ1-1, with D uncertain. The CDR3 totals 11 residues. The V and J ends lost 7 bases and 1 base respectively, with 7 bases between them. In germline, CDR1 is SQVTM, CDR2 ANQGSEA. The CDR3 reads CSALENTEAFF. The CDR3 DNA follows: TGCAGCGCCCTAGAGAACACTGAAGCTTTCTTT.

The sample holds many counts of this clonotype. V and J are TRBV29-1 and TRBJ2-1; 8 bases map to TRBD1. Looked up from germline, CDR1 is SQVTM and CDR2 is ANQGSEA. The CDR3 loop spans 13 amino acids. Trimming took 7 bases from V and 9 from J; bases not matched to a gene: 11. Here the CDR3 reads CSDGQGISREQFF. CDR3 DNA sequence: TGCAGCGATGGACAGGGAATCTCCCGTGAGCAGTTCTTC.

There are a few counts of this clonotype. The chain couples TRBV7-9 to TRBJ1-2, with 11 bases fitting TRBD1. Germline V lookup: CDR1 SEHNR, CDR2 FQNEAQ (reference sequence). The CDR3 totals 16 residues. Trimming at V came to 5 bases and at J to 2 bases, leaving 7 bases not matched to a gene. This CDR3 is CASSPGQGAWNYGYTF. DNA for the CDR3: TGTGCCAGCAGCCCAGGACAGGGGGCCTGGAACTATGGCTACACCTTC.

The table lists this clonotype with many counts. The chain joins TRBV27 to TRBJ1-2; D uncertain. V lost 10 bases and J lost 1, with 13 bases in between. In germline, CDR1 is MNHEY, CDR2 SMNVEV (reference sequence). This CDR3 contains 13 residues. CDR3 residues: CATSLGHNYGYTF. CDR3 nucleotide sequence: TGTGCCACCTCTTTAGGGCATAACTATGGCTACACCTTC.

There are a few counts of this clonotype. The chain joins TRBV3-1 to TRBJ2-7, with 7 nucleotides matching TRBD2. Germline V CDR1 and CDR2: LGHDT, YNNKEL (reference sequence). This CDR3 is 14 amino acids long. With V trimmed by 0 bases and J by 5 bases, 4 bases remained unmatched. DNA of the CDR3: TGTGCCAGCAGCCAAGAAGGGGAGGGGCACGAGCAGTACTTC. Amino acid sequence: CASSQEGEGHEQYF.

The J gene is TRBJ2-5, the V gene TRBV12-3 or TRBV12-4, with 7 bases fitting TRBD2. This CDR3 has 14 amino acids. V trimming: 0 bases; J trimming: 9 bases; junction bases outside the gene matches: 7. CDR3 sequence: CASSLAGGKRPQYF. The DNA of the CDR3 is TGTGCCAGCAGTTTAGCGGGGGGGAAGAGACCCCAGTACTTC.

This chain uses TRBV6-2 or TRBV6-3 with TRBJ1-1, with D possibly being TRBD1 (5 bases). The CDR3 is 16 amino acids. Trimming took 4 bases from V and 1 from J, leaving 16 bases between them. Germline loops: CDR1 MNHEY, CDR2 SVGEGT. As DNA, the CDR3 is TGTGCCAGCAGTTCGGGTCAGGGATGGTGGAACACTGAAGCTTTCTTT. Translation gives CASSSGQGWWNTEAFF.

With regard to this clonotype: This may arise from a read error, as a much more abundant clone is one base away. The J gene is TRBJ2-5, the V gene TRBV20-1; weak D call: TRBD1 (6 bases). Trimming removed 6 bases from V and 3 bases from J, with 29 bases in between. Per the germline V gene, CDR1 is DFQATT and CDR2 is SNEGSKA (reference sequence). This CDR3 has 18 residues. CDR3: CSAEFGQWATPLEETQYF. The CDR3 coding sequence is TGCAGTGCCGAATTCGGACAGTGGGCGACCCCCCTAGAAGAGACCCAGTACTTC.

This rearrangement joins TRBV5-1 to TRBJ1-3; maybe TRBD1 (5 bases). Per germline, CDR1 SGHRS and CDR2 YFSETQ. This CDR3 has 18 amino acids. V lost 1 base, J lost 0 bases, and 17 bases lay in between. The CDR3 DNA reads TGCGCCAGCAGCTTGTTTGGGGCCAGGGATGACTCTGGAAACACCATATATTTT. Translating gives CASSLFGARDDSGNTIYF.